This TCR beta chain was found in a study of blood T cell repertoires in COVID-19. Study in general: Sites across the United States, Italy and Spain contributed samples from acute and convalescent COVID-19. Sources were T cells, B-cell-depleted T cells, or PBMCs; the material itself was cDNA or gDNA.

V shed 6 bases and J 5 bases; nucleotides not matched to a gene: 1. This CDR3 is 13 amino acids long. CDR1 MNHEY and CDR2 SVGAGI come from the germline V gene. As originally analysed: Estimated nucleated cell counts came from reference gene primer amplification. The assay was immunoSEQ multiplex PCR, and TCRdb's table has in-frame clones only and misses some. That table supplies the V and J calls and clone size; D and trimming were determined from the DNA. The sample shows under 45,000 clones, over 80% of them seen only once. The TCR sequence derives from a human donor in a cohort sampled during active COVID-19. The chain uses TRBV6-5 and TRBJ2-1, with 10 bases aligning to TRBD2. The sample was peripheral blood. CDR3 loop: CASRAGGNNEQFF. In DNA form, the CDR3 reads TGTGCCAGCAGAGCGGGGGGGAACAATGAGCAGTTCTTC.